This T cell receptor beta chain was sequenced for a study of T cell responses to AZD1222 COVID-19 vaccine. Points on this clone: The antigen is not known.

Study outcomes and limitations: Mostly white British, mostly female donors; authors suggested clonal diversity may be underestimated. When two AZD1222 doses had been given, Spike-specific TCR breadth and depth rose. Spike was spanned by vaccine-associated CD4 TCRs, which were dominant at 160-218 and 743-854.

The CDR3 runs 12 residues. With 3 bases removed from V and 7 bases from J, the gap between germline ends came to 9 bases. Produced via immunoSEQ multiplex PCR; TCRdb's table is partial and in-frame only. The table records approximately 120,000 clones, over 75% of them present only once. V usage is TRBV12-3 or TRBV12-4 and J usage is TRBJ1-2; tentatively, D is TRBD1 (5 bases). Here the sequenced sample was peripheral blood, taken on day 0 of AZD1222 vaccination. The sequence was collected from an adult in good health. CDR3 sequence reads: CASSFGGAGYTF. The CDR3 bases are TGTGCCAGCAGTTTTGGAGGGGCTGGCTACACCTTC.